Following are 6 T cell receptor beta chains from one sample sequenced in a study of blood T cell repertoires in COVID-19. TCRdb's copy holds only in-frame clones and misses some; the assay was immunoSEQ multiplex PCR. The repertoire holds 150,000 to 200,000 clones, with over 70% as singletons. The specimen was PBMCs or T cells enriched from blood (not recorded which). The source of these receptors is a woman in her sixties who had recovered from COVID-19.

The chain has TRBV10-3 and TRBJ2-3; D is unclear. Trimming took off 6 bases at V and 0 bases at J, with 4 bases between the two ends. CDR3 length: 12 residues. CDR1 is ENHRY, CDR2 SYGVKD, per germline. CDR3 DNA: TGTGCCATCAGCGGGAGCACAGATACGCAGTATTTT. Encoded protein: CAISGSTDTQYF.

The rearrangement joins TRBV2 to TRBJ2-5; 10 bases agree with TRBD1. V lost 4 bases and J lost 4; bases outside the gene matches: 3. Germline V gives CDR1 SNHLY, CDR2 FYNNEI. There are 14 residues in the CDR3. The CDR3 nucleotides are TGTGCCAGCAGTGCCGGACAGGGGGTAGAGACCCAGTACTTC. Translating it yields CASSAGQGVETQYF.

The chain carries TRBV7-6 and TRBJ2-2; maybe TRBD1 (6 bases). Trimming pared 5 bases from V and 5 bases from J, leaving 15 bases between. CDR3 size: 15 residues. Germline V CDR1 and CDR2: SGHVS, FNYEAQ. CDR3 region: CASSIGTRETGELFF. DNA of the CDR3: TGTGCCAGCAGCATTGGGACAAGAGAGACCGGGGAGCTGTTTTTT.

The chain uses TRBV19 and TRBJ1-1, with D tentatively TRBD1 (5 bases). CDR3 length equals 13 residues. Germline V lookup: CDR1 LNHDA, CDR2 SQIVND (reference sequence). Trimming took off 6 bases at V and 1 base at J, with 9 bases between the two ends. The CDR3 spells CASRWDWNTEAFF. For the CDR3, the DNA is TGTGCCAGTAGATGGGACTGGAACACTGAAGCTTTCTTT.

The chain uses TRBV2 and TRBJ1-6; D perhaps matches TRBD1 (5 bases). Germline CDR1 and CDR2: SNHLY and FYNNEI. V lost 4 bases and J 0 bases, leaving 10 bases between the germline ends. CDR3 length: 16 amino acids. This CDR3 is CASSVDSSSYNSPLHF. The CDR3 bases are TGTGCCAGCAGTGTCGACAGTAGCTCCTATAATTCACCCCTCCACTTT.

The chain links TRBV12-3 or TRBV12-4 to TRBJ2-1, with 8 positions matching TRBD2. The junction had 2 bases not matched to a gene; V was cut back by 8 bases and J by 5 bases. CDR3 length equals 12 residues. The CDR3 sequence: CASGGGNNEQFF. The CDR3 region has the DNA TGTGCCAGCGGCGGGGGGAACAATGAGCAGTTCTTC.